Presented here are 23 T cell receptor beta chains from one specimen sequenced in a study of chemoradiotherapy in HPV16-positive cancers. Only in-frame clones appear in the TCRdb table, and some are missing; sequencing was by immunoSEQ multiplex PCR. Among approximately 12,000 clones listed, 72% were seen once. Sampling took place from a patient who underwent chemoradiotherapy. All receptors come from a human donor with HPV-associated anogenital cancer.

This clone has just a few counts. V is TRBV10-3 and J is TRBJ1-1; 7 bases line up with TRBD1. From germline, CDR1 is ENHRY and CDR2 SYGVKD. V lost 5 bases, J lost 6 bases, and 3 bases stayed unmatched. The CDR3 spans 12 residues. CDR3 sequence: CAISLGTAEAFF. As DNA, the CDR3 is TGTGCCATCAGTCTTGGGACAGCTGAAGCTTTCTTT.

This clone came up a few times. This chain joins TRBV2 and TRBJ2-6; perhaps TRBD1 as D (5 bases). Looked up from germline, CDR1 is SNHLY and CDR2 is FYNNEI. The CDR3 consists of 15 residues. The ends were cut back, 6 bases at V and 0 bases at J, with 9 bases in the middle. Here the CDR3 reads CASSGDSSGANVLTF. For the CDR3, the DNA is TGTGCCAGCAGCGGAGACAGCTCTGGGGCCAACGTCCTGACTTTC. The whole variable domain, remainder taken from reference TRBV2 and TRBJ2-6, is EPEVTQTPSHQVTQMGQEVILRCVPISNHLYFYWYRQILGQKVEFLVSFYNNEISEKSEIFDDQFSVERPDGSNFTLKIRSTKLEDSAMYFCASSGDSSGANVLTFGAGSRLTVL.

This rearrangement joins TRBV5-1 to TRBJ2-3; 13 bases are a match to TRBD2. V lost 3 bases and J lost 4; bases outside the gene matches: 2. Germline V gene lookup returns CDR1 SGHRS and CDR2 YFSETQ. The CDR3 is 15 amino acids. The CDR3 DNA is TGCGCCAGCAGCTGGACTAGCGGGAGTTCAGATACGCAGTATTTT. It codes for CASSWTSGSSDTQYF.

The chain joins TRBV29-1 to TRBJ1-2; TRBD1 aligns across 7 bases. V lost 7 bases, J lost 2 bases, and 4 bases stayed unmatched. Germline assignment: CDR1 SQVTM and CDR2 ANQGSEA. CDR3 size: 12 residues. In nucleotides, the CDR3 is TGCAGCGGAACAGGGGCGAACTATGGCTACACCTTC. As protein: CSGTGANYGYTF.

The chain joins TRBV5-6 to TRBJ2-3; possible D gene TRBD1, 5 bases. This CDR3 has 15 amino acids. Trimming took off 1 base at V and 3 bases at J, with 12 bases between the two ends. The germline V gene encodes CDR1 SGHDT and CDR2 YYEEEE. CDR3 protein: CASSLRQIGTDTQYF. The CDR3 DNA is TGTGCCAGCAGCTTGAGACAGATAGGAACAGATACGCAGTATTTT.

This clone has a single count. The genes are TRBV28 and TRBJ1-2; no firm D call. Trimming removed 6 bases from V and 7 bases from J, with 21 bases in between. CDR3 length equals 15 residues. CDR1 and CDR2 from the germline V gene are MDHEN and SYDVKM. CDR3 sequence (DNA): TGTGCCAGCAGGGACCTAGGGTATTCGGTTTTTGGCTACACCTTC. Residues: CASRDLGYSVFGYTF.

This clone was detected only a few times. This sequence joins TRBV7-2 and TRBJ2-7; tentatively, D is TRBD2 (6 bases). This CDR3 is 14 amino acids long. CDR1 and CDR2 from the germline V gene are SGHTA and FQGNSA. Trimming pared 0 bases from V and 4 bases from J, leaving 10 bases between. The CDR3 loop is CASSLARDGYEQYF. The CDR3 region has the DNA TGTGCCAGCAGCTTAGCGCGGGATGGATACGAGCAGTACTTC.

This chain joins TRBV28 and TRBJ2-3; TRBD1 is a possible D gene (6 bases). Trimming removed 3 bases from V and 0 bases from J, with 16 bases in between. Germline V gives CDR1 MDHEN, CDR2 SYDVKM. This CDR3 has 17 amino acids. CDR3 nucleotide sequence: TGTGCCAGCAGTTTTTCTCAGGGGATAGACAGCACAGATACGCAGTATTTT. Translated, it gives CASSFSQGIDSTDTQYF.

The rearrangement joins TRBV28 to TRBJ2-3; D is possibly TRBD1 (5 bases). The CDR3 has 15 amino acids. V lost 7 bases, J lost 5 bases, and 19 bases lay in between. The germline gives CDR1 MDHEN, CDR2 SYDVKM. The CDR3 sequence is CASTPDSPLRDTQYF. In nucleotides, the CDR3 is TGTGCCAGCACCCCAGACAGTCCCCTCAGAGATACGCAGTATTTT.

V usage is TRBV7-9 and J usage is TRBJ2-1; 7 bases line up with TRBD2. The V gene's germline CDR1 is SEHNR and CDR2 FQNEAQ (reference sequence). The CDR3 loop spans 17 amino acids. The ends lost 4 bases at V and 1 base at J; junction bases unmatched: 10. CDR3: CASSSQRDPTSYNEQFF. The CDR3 nucleotides are TGTGCCAGCAGCTCTCAGCGGGACCCGACTTCCTACAATGAGCAGTTCTTC.

The rearrangement joins TRBV19 to TRBJ2-1, with 11 bases lining up with TRBD2. The CDR3 is 18 residues long. V lost 8 bases, J lost 4 bases, and 16 bases stayed unmatched. Germline values: CDR1 LNHDA, CDR2 SQIVND (reference sequence). This chain's CDR3 is CASGPEGTSGSYYNEQFF. For the CDR3, the DNA is TGTGCCAGTGGGCCGGAGGGGACTAGCGGATCGTATTACAATGAGCAGTTCTTC.

V gene TRBV25-1 combines with J gene TRBJ1-2; tentatively, D is TRBD1 (5 bases). The V gene lost 1 base and the J gene lost 5 bases, with 14 bases spanning the gap. Germline V lookup: CDR1 MGHDK, CDR2 SYGVNS. The CDR3 has 15 residues. The CDR3 nucleotides read TGTGCCAGCAGTGAATCCAGTGGACATGATTATGGCTACACCTTC. Translation: CASSESSGHDYGYTF.

The rearrangement uses TRBV7-2 and TRBJ2-1, with a weak D call TRBD2 (6 bases). Germline V gives CDR1 SGHTA, CDR2 FQGNSA. V lost 4 bases to trimming and J lost 9 bases, with 13 bases between them. The CDR3 extends over 13 amino acids. CDR3 sequence: CASSSGLPTEQFF. CDR3 sequence (DNA): TGTGCCAGCAGCTCGGGACTTCCCACTGAGCAGTTCTTC.

This clone is a singleton in its sample. This rearrangement joins TRBV18 to TRBJ2-3; 7 bases match TRBD2. Germline CDR1 and CDR2: KGHSH and LQKENI. J gave up 4 bases and V 5 bases, and 9 bases lay outside the gene matches. CDR3 size: 15 residues. The CDR3 spells CASSSASGGADTQYF. The DNA of the CDR3 is TGTGCCAGCTCATCGGCTAGCGGAGGTGCAGATACGCAGTATTTT. Variable domain in full (rest from reference TRBV18 and TRBJ2-3): NAGVMQNPRHLVRRRGQEARLRCSPMKGHSHVYWYRQLPEEGLKFMVYLQKENIIDESGMPKERFSAEFPKEGPSILRIQQVVRGDSAAYFCASSSASGGADTQYFGPGTRLTVL.

The chain has TRBV4-3 and TRBJ2-3, with 10 bases identical to TRBD1. V lost 4 bases, J lost 2 bases, and 6 bases stayed unmatched. Germline lookup yields CDR1 LGHNA and CDR2 YSLEER. This CDR3 region has 16 residues. This chain's CDR3 is CASSPTGGYDTDTQYF. The CDR3 bases are TGCGCCAGCAGCCCGACAGGGGGCTACGACACAGATACGCAGTATTTT.

The chain joins TRBV7-2 to TRBJ2-5; maybe TRBD2 (5 bases). Trimming shortened V by 0 bases and J by 1 base, and 9 bases separated the two germline ends. The length of the CDR3 is 15 residues. Germline CDR1 reads SGHTA; CDR2 reads FQGNSA. CDR3 in amino acids: CASSLAPSSQETQYF. In nucleotides, the CDR3 is TGTGCCAGCAGCTTAGCTCCTAGCAGCCAAGAGACCCAGTACTTC.

The chain combines TRBV5-6 with TRBJ1-4, with 10 bases lining up with TRBD1. The trim removed 2 bases at V and 4 bases at J, leaving 8 bases unmatched. The germline CDR1 and CDR2 sequences are SGHDT and YYEEEE. There are 17 residues in the CDR3. DNA of the CDR3: TGTGCCAGCAGCTTACGACAGGGGGCGGTGGATAATGAAAAACTGTTTTTT. This translates into CASSLRQGAVDNEKLFF.

V usage is TRBV4-3 and J usage is TRBJ1-1, with TRBD1 matching over 7 bases. The CDR3 consists of 15 residues. V was pared by 3 bases and J by 6 bases, with 10 bases of the junction left unmatched. Per the germline V gene, CDR1 is LGHNA and CDR2 is YSLEER. Here the CDR3 DNA reads TGCGCCAGCAGCCAGTCTCTACCGGGACAGTCTGAAGCTTTCTTT. It is translated as CASSQSLPGQSEAFF.

This chain links TRBV5-4 with TRBJ2-1; possible D gene TRBD2, 6 bases. V lost 0 bases and J 10 bases, leaving 20 bases between the germline ends. The CDR3 totals 16 residues. Germline-derived CDR1 and CDR2 are SGHNT and YYREEE (reference sequence). CDR3 sequence reads: CASSLGGARRDGEQFF. CDR3 coding DNA: TGTGCCAGCAGCTTGGGGGGAGCTAGGCGGGACGGGGAGCAGTTCTTC.

V gene TRBV25-1 combines with J gene TRBJ1-1; no definite D call. Germline V gene lookup returns CDR1 MGHDK and CDR2 SYGVNS. Trimming left V 4 bases short and J 5 bases short, with 2 bases between. The CDR3 consists of 10 residues. CDR3 sequence (DNA): TGTGCCAGCAGTGGGACTGAAGCTTTCTTT. It specifies CASSGTEAFF.

The chain is built from TRBV19 and TRBJ2-3; D is uncertain. The ends were cut back, 5 bases at V and 3 bases at J, with 15 bases in the middle. Germline values: CDR1 LNHDA, CDR2 SQIVND (reference sequence). The CDR3 is 15 residues long. CDR3 coding DNA: TGTGCCAGTAGTCCCCACGAGGAAAGGACAGATACGCAGTATTTT. This encodes CASSPHEERTDTQYF. The complete variable domain, with remaining parts taken from reference TRBV19 and TRBJ2-3, reads DGGITQSPKYLFRKEGQNVTLSCEQNLNHDAMYWYRQDPGQGLRLIYYSQIVNDFQKGDIAEGYSVSREKKESFPLTVTSAQKNPTAFYLCASSPHEERTDTQYFGPGTRLTVL.

The count of this clone is one. The chain recombines TRBV12-5 with TRBJ1-1; 9 positions match TRBD1. V lost 7 bases to trimming and J lost 5 bases; unmatched junction nucleotides: 5. CDR1 LGHNT and CDR2 FRNRAP come from the germline V gene. This CDR3 comprises 13 residues. The CDR3 DNA reads as TGTGCTAGTGCCACAGGGGGCGGGACTGAAGCTTTCTTT. As protein: CASATGGGTEAFF.

V gene TRBV7-9 combines with J gene TRBJ2-1, with TRBD1 matching 10 bases. V dropped 3 bases and J dropped 7; count of bases not matched to a gene: 6. The germline V gene has CDR1 SEHNR and CDR2 FQNEAQ (reference sequence). This CDR3 is 15 amino acids long. The CDR3, as DNA: TGTGCCAGCAGCTTCGGGACAGGGGCTGAAAATGAGCAGTTCTTC. Its translation is CASSFGTGAENEQFF. Full variable domain (rest looked up from reference TRBV7-9 and TRBJ2-1): DTGVSQNPRHKITKRGQNVTFRCDPISEHNRLYWYRQTLGQGPEFLTYFQNEAQLEKSRLLSDRFSAERPKGSFSTLEIQRTEQGDSAMYLCASSFGTGAENEQFFGPGTRLTVL.